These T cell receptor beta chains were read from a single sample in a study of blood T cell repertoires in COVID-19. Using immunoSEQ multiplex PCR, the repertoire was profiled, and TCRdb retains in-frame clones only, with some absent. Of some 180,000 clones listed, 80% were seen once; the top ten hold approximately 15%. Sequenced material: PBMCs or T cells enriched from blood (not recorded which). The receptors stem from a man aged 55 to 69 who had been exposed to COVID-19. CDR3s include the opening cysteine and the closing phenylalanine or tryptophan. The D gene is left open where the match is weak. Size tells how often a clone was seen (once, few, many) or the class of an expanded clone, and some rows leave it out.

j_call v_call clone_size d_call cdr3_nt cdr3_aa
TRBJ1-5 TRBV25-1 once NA TGTGCCAGCAGTCGCTCAGGGGGCAATCAGCCCCAGCATTTT CASSRSGGNQPQHF
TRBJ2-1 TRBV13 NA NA TGTGCCAGCAGCCCGCGGGACCCCCCGAGCAATGAGCAGTTCTTC CASSPRDPPSNEQFF
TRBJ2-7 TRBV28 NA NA TGTGCCAGCAGTTTAGTTGGAGCACGGGAGCAGTACTTC CASSLVGAREQYF
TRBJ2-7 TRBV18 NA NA TGTGCCAGCTCACCACCGGAGGGAGGACCCTACGAGCAGTACTTC CASSPPEGGPYEQYF
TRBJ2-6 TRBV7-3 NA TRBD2 TGTGCCAGCAGCTTAACTCCACTAGCGGGAGTGTCAGGGGCCAACGTCCTGACTTTC CASSLTPLAGVSGANVLTF
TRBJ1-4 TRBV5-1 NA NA TGCGCCAGCAGCACCTCAGGGGCAAGGGGGGAAAAACTGTTTTTT CASSTSGARGEKLFF
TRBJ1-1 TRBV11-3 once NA TGTGCCAGCAGCACCGCCCCGGGCACTGAAGCTTTCTTT CASSTAPGTEAFF
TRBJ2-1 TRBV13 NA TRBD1 TGTGCCAGCAGCCGACAGGGTTTTGATGAGCAGTTCTTC CASSRQGFDEQFF
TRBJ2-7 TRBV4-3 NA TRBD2 TGCGCCAGCAGCCAAGGACTGAGCGGGGCCTACGAGCAGTACTTC CASSQGLSGAYEQYF
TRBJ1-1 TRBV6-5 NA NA TGTGCCAGCAGTTCCCAGGGATCTACAGGTACTGAAGCTTTCTTT CASSSQGSTGTEAFF
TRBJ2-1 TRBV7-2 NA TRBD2 TGTGCCAGCAGCTTAGCGATCCTAGCGGGAGTTGATGAGCAGTTCTTC CASSLAILAGVDEQFF
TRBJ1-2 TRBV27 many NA TGTGCCAGCAGTTTACGGGCAGGGACACTAGACTATGGCTACACCTTC CASSLRAGTLDYGYTF
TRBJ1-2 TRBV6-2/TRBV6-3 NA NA TGTGCCAGCAGCGACGGGGGGCAGAACTATGGCTACACCTTC CASSDGGQNYGYTF
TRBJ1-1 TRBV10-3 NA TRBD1 TGTGCCATCAGGGATGGGGACAGGGGGCGATCTGAAGCTTTCTTT CAIRDGDRGRSEAFF
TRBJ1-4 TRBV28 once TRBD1 TGTGCCAGCAGTTTATCGGACAGGGGGCCGGCAACTAATGAAAAACTGTTTTTT CASSLSDRGPATNEKLFF
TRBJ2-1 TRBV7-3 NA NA TGTGCCAGCGGGGATAGCGGAAGCTCCTACAATGAGCAGTTCTTC CASGDSGSSYNEQFF
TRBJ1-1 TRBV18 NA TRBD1 TGTGCCAGCTCACCACCGACAGGGGCGAACACTGAAGCTTTCTTT CASSPPTGANTEAFF